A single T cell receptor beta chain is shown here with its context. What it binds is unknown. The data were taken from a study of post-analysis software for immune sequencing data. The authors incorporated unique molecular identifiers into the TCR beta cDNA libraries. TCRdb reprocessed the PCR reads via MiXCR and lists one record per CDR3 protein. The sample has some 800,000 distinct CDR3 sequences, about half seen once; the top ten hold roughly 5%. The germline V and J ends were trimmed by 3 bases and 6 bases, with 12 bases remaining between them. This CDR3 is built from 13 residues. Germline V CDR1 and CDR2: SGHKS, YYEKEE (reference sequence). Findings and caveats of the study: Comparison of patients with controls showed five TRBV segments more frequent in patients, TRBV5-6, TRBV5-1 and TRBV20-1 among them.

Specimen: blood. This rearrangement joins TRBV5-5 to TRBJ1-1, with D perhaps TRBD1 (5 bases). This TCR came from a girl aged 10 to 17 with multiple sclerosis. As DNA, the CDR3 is TGTGCCAGCAGCTGGACGGTGGGACCTGAAGCTTTCTTT. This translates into CASSWTVGPEAFF.